These T cell receptor beta chains were read from a single sample in a study of shared clonotypes between healthy human individuals. Generated by immunoSEQ multiplex PCR, the TCRdb table keeps only in-frame clones and is missing some. The data contain under 1,100,000 clones, about 84% of them singletons. Sequencing was performed on memory CD4+ T cells from PBMCs. These TCRs come from a man between 18 and 29 years old in good health. Some clones in this sample may be carry-over from other donors' samples. The CDR3 runs from the conserved cysteine through the conserved F or W. D genes are given only for firm matches. Part of the rows lack a size; the others show once, few, many or a class for expanded clones.

CASRTTAAGSSGANVLTF,TGTGCCAGCAGGACTACCGCGGCCGGGAGCTCTGGGGCCAACGTCCTGACTTTC,TRBJ2-6,.,.,TRBV7-9
CASSVGGKTGSTDTQYF,TGTGCCAGCAGCGTAGGGGGAAAGACAGGGAGCACAGATACGCAGTATTTT,TRBJ2-3,once,TRBD1,TRBV9
CASSSGRVGEQFF,TGTGCCAGTAGTAGCGGGAGGGTAGGTGAGCAGTTCTTC,TRBJ2-1,once,TRBD2,TRBV19
CASSQGGGSYEQFF,TGCGCCAGCAGCCAAGGGGGCGGGAGCTATGAGCAGTTCTTC,TRBJ2-1,.,TRBD2,TRBV4-3
CASQDGERQETQYF,TGTGCCAGCCAAGACGGCGAGCGGCAAGAGACCCAGTACTTC,TRBJ2-5,.,.,TRBV19
CAWSRGPSETQYF,TGTGCCTGGAGTAGGGGACCCTCGGAGACCCAGTACTTC,TRBJ2-5,once,.,TRBV30
CASSLSTGIETQYF,TGTGCCAGCAGCTTGTCGACAGGGATAGAGACCCAGTACTTC,TRBJ2-5,.,TRBD1,TRBV7-9
CASSWGEIQPQHF,TGTGCCAGCAGTTGGGGAGAAATTCAGCCCCAGCATTTT,TRBJ1-5,few,.,TRBV28
CASSPGQRYNEQFF,TGTGCCAGCAGTCCGGGACAGAGATACAATGAGCAGTTCTTC,TRBJ2-1,few,TRBD1,TRBV6-5
CASSQVARAPPNYGYTF,TGCGCCAGCAGCCAAGTAGCTCGGGCGCCTCCTAACTATGGCTACACCTTC,TRBJ1-2,.,.,TRBV4-3